The 7 T cell receptor beta chains reported below all come from one sample, sequenced in a study of radiotherapy plus CTLA-4 blockade in lung cancer. Repertoires were generated with immunoSEQ multiplex PCR, while TCRdb's copy carries only in-frame clones and drops some. The sample comprises around 95,000 clones, around 82% of which are singletons, and 0.65% to 0.9% rests with the top ten. This sample comprised peripheral blood, obtained from a patient treated with radiotherapy plus ipilimumab. The source of these receptors is a human donor with non-small cell lung cancer who had stable disease on radiotherapy plus ipilimumab.

The chain links TRBV5-1 to TRBJ1-1; D is unresolved. CDR1 SGHRS and CDR2 YFSETQ come from the germline V gene. V lost 1 base, J lost 4 bases, and 8 bases lay in between. This CDR3 is 13 amino acids long. CDR3 coding DNA: TGCGCCAGCAGCTTGACAGCGGGCACTGAAGCTTTCTTT. It translates to CASSLTAGTEAFF.

This clone was detected once. The chain recombines TRBV28 with TRBJ1-2; D not certain. V lost 3 bases and J lost 7, with 15 bases in between. This CDR3 contains 14 residues. Germline-derived CDR1 and CDR2 are MDHEN and SYDVKM. Written as DNA, the CDR3 is TGTGCCAGCAGTTTCCCCAGTTCTAGACCTGGCTACACCTTC. It specifies CASSFPSSRPGYTF.

The chain joins TRBV7-2 to TRBJ1-1; a possible D gene is TRBD1 (5 bases). Trimming pared 5 bases from V and 6 bases from J, leaving 16 bases between. Looked up from germline, CDR1 is SGHTA and CDR2 is FQGNSA. This CDR3 has 14 residues. CDR3 DNA sequence: TGTGCCAGCAGCCTCGGGACTACTCAGGCTGAAGCTTTCTTT. Its protein is CASSLGTTQAEAFF.

This chain uses TRBV5-1 with TRBJ1-5; D perhaps matches TRBD1 (5 bases). V lost 6 bases and J 2 bases, leaving 12 bases between the germline ends. The germline CDR1 and CDR2 sequences are SGHRS and YFSETQ. The CDR3 covers 14 residues. In DNA, the CDR3 is TGCGCCAGCAAACAGGACGGAGGCAATCAGCCCCAGCATTTT. Translated: CASKQDGGNQPQHF.

The rearrangement joins TRBV28 to TRBJ2-1; TRBD2 matches at 9 bases. Germline CDR1 reads MDHEN; CDR2 reads SYDVKM. The junction had 2 bases not matched to a gene; V was cut back by 1 base and J by 4 bases. The CDR3 runs 15 residues. The CDR3, as DNA: TGTGCCAGCAGTTTATTGGCGGGGGGGTACAATGAGCAGTTCTTC. This encodes CASSLLAGGYNEQFF.

V and J are TRBV5-1 and TRBJ2-3; D remains ambiguous. Germline V gene lookup returns CDR1 SGHRS and CDR2 YFSETQ. Trimming left V 4 bases short and J 4 bases short, with 19 bases between. The CDR3 is 16 amino acids. CDR3 nucleotide sequence: TGCGCCAGCAGCCGCGTGTCGGGCAGGCTCCCAGATACGCAGTATTTT. Encoded protein: CASSRVSGRLPDTQYF.

V usage is TRBV9 and J usage is TRBJ1-2; maybe TRBD1 (6 bases). The CDR3 is 15 residues long. Trimming shortened V by 4 bases and J by 6 bases, and 19 bases separated the two germline ends. Germline V gene data show CDR1 as SGDLS and CDR2 as YYNGEE. In DNA form, the CDR3 reads TGTGCCAGCAGCCCCCGGGACCTCCCAGGGGATGGCTACACCTTC. Encoded protein: CASSPRDLPGDGYTF.